This T cell receptor (beta chain) was captured in a study of a mutant IDH1 vaccine in newly diagnosed glioma. Study results and limitations: Seemingly, pseudoprogression had no relation to changes in the top peripheral T cell clonotypes.

Sequencing used immunoSEQ multiplex PCR; TCRdb keeps in-frame clones, though not all of them. The data show tens of thousands of clones, 82% seen once. Documented time point: week 47, end of study. With topical imiquimod, each dose of the vaccine consisted of 300 ug of mutant IDH1 20-mer peptide. Concerning this clone: Antigen specificity is unknown.

V was pared by 7 bases and J by 6 bases, with 16 bases between. Germline V CDR1 and CDR2: SQVTM, ANQGSEA. CDR3 length: 13 amino acids. The chain carries TRBV29-1 and TRBJ2-1, with D uncertain. Sequences were derived from PBMCs, sampled from a glioma patient whose treatment included an IDH1 peptide vaccine. The TCR sequence derives from a young man with glioma. Some clones in this sample may be carry-over from other donors' samples. In DNA form, the CDR3 reads TGCAGCGGCTCAACTGGGGTTTCCAATGAGCAGTTCTTC. It specifies CSGSTGVSNEQFF.